This T cell receptor (beta chain) is from a study of T cells after yellow fever vaccination. At the level of the study: Those fractions that held only low numbers of cells were prepared using the SMART-Seq v4 Ultra Low Input RNA kit. Study results and limitations: Highly abundant clonotypes carried over from the bulk population could end up in FACS-sorted repertoires as contaminants.

V was trimmed by 4 bases and J by 3 bases, leaving 9 bases between them. The CDR3 is 14 residues long. Per the germline V gene, CDR1 is KGHSH and CDR2 is LQKENI. There are a few counts of this clonotype. Antigen: not known. By 5'RACE template switching, TCR cDNA was produced, with a universal primer site and UMIs added in the process. TCRdb reanalysed the 5' RACE reads using MiXCR and keeps one entry per CDR3 protein. There are under 600,000 distinct CDR3 sequences in the sample; 13% occur only once, and roughly an eighth lies in the top ten. This receptor was taken from a man in his thirties or forties who received the YFV17D yellow fever vaccine. The V call is TRBV18, the J call TRBJ2-2; D is unclear. Sequenced material: PBMCs, taken on the day of the yellow fever booster vaccination. CDR3 sequence (DNA): TGTGCCAGCTCACGCGCTCTTGACACCGGGGAGCTGTTTTTT. Protein: CASSRALDTGELFF.